The 2 T cell receptor beta chains below come from one sample, sequenced in a study of tumor-infiltrating lymphocytes in primary liver carcinoma. The authors made TCR beta cDNA from approximately 500 ng total RNA with a constant-region primer. Three nested multiplex PCR rounds, a slightly modified ARM-PCR, produced the libraries for TCR beta. The opening two PCR rounds, around 11 cycles each, paired TRBV1-TRBV30 forward primers with a C-beta reverse primer. TCRdb called the multiplex PCR reads again in MiXCR, with one record for every CDR3 protein. The data show around 330,000 distinct CDR3 sequences, 50% to 75% seen once. Germline DNA was also extracted, while the blood RNA originated from unsorted whole blood. The sequenced sample consisted of peripheral blood. These receptors were taken from a woman aged 25 to 39 with primary liver carcinoma and hepatitis B virus infection.

The chain combines TRBV12-3 or TRBV12-4 with TRBJ1-6; D is unresolved. The V end was cut by 5 bases, the J end by 8 bases, with 10 bases between. The CDR3 extends over 13 amino acids. In nucleotides, the CDR3 is TGTGCCAGCAGTGAAGCCATGGATTCACCCCTCCACTTT. Translation: CASSEAMDSPLHF.

The V call is TRBV29-1, the J call TRBJ2-5; unclear D gene. This CDR3 is 18 amino acids long. V gave up 6 bases and J gave up 0 bases, with 26 bases separating them. Germline V lookup: CDR1 SQVTM, CDR2 ANQGSEA. CDR3 DNA: TGCAGCGTATCCCCAGGACGGGTTACATATCAGTACCAAGAGACCCAGTACTTC. Translation: CSVSPGRVTYQYQETQYF. Combining the CDR3 with reference TRBV29-1 and TRBJ2-5 gives the whole variable domain SAVISQKPSRDICQRGTSLTIQCQVDSQVTMMFWYRQQPGQSLTLIATANQGSEATYESGFVIDKFPISRPNLTFSTLTVSNMSPEDSSIYLCSVSPGRVTYQYQETQYFGPGTRLLVL.